These 3 T cell receptor beta chains were sequenced from one sample in a study of response to subunit inactivated influenza vaccine. MiXCR was run by TCRdb on the RT-PCR reads, yielding one entry per CDR3 protein. The sample shows approximately 290,000 distinct CDR3 sequences, around 22% of them seen only once. Sequencing was performed on PBMCs from blood, taken less than 22 months after vaccination. The receptors stem from a man aged 50-75 years who received an inactivated influenza vaccine.

V is TRBV5-1 and J is TRBJ2-7; D gene unclear. The germline V gene has CDR1 SGHRS and CDR2 YFSETQ. This CDR3 has 14 residues. V was shortened by 3 bases and J by 1 base, with 11 bases between the two germline ends. CDR3 bases: TGCGCCAGCAGCTCTAGTTCGAATTCCTACGAGCAGTACTTC. It translates to CASSSSSNSYEQYF.

The chain has TRBV20-1 and TRBJ1-1; D call uncertain. Germline-derived CDR1 and CDR2 are DFQATT and SNEGSKA (reference sequence). Trimming stripped 6 bases from V and 0 bases from J, with 5 bases between. The CDR3 runs to 11 residues. The CDR3 loop reads CSAPLNTEAFF. The CDR3 DNA is TGCAGTGCCCCTTTGAACACTGAAGCTTTCTTT.

The rearrangement uses TRBV20-1 and TRBJ2-5, with no clear D. The ends were cut back, 4 bases at V and 5 bases at J, with 17 bases in the middle. This CDR3 spans 14 amino acids. CDR1 is DFQATT and CDR2 is SNEGSKA in the germline V gene (reference sequence). The CDR3 sequence: CSATLRGSLETQYF. For the CDR3, the DNA is TGCAGTGCTACCCTAAGAGGTAGCTTGGAGACCCAGTACTTC.